Reported below is one TCR beta chain. The germline V gene has CDR1 DFQATT and CDR2 SNEGSKA (reference sequence). The CDR3 runs 16 residues. Trimming stripped 4 bases from V and 0 bases from J, with 18 bases between. Via MiXCR, TCRdb re-called the 5' RACE reads, giving one row per CDR3 protein. Among tens of thousands of distinct CDR3 sequences listed, more than 20% were seen once. The clonotype originates from a female donor with breast cancer. V usage is TRBV20-1 and J usage is TRBJ1-1; possible D gene TRBD1, 5 bases. Sequencing used tumor-infiltrating naive CD4+ T cells sorted from the breast tumor. Subset noted: naive CD4+ T cells, CD4+CD45RA+CD25-. The CDR3 loop is CSATQGRAAMNTEAFF. As DNA, the CDR3 is TGCAGTGCTACCCAAGGCAGGGCCGCCATGAACACTGAAGCTTTCTTT.